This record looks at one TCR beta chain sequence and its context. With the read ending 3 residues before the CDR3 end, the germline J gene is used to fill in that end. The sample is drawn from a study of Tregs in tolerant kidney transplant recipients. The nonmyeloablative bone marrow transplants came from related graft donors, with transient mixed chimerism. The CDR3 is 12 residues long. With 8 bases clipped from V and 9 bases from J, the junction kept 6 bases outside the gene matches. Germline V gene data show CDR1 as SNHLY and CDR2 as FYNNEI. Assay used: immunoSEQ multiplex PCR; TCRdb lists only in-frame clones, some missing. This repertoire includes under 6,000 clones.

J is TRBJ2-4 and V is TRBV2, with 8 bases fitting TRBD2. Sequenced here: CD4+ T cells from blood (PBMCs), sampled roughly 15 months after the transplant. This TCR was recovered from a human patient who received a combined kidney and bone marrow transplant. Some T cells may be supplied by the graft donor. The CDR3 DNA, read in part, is TGTGCCAGCGGATCGAGCGGGAGCATT. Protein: CASGSSGSI. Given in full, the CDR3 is CASGSSGSIQYF.